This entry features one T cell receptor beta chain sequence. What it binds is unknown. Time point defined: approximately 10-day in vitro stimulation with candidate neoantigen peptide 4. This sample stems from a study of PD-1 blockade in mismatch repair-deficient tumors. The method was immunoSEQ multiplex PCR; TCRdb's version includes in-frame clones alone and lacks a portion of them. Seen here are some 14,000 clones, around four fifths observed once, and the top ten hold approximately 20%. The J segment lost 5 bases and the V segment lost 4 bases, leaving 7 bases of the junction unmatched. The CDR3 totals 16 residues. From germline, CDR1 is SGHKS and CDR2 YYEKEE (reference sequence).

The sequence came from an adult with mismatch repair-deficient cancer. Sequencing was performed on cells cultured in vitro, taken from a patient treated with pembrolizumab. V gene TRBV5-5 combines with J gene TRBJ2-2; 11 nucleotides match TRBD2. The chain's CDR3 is CASSRTLAGVTGELFF. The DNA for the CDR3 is TGTGCCAGCAGCAGAACACTAGCGGGAGTGACCGGGGAGCTGTTTTTT.